Each of the 8 T cell receptor beta chains below was sequenced from the same sample in a study of T cells in localized non-small cell lung cancer. Generated by immunoSEQ multiplex PCR, the TCRdb table keeps only in-frame clones and is missing some. This repertoire shows around 4,800 clones, approximately 30% found once; its top ten account for about 5%. The sample in question was lung tumor tissue, obtained before any cancer treatment. These receptors were collected from a man aged 40 to 70 with stage III squamous cell lung carcinoma.

V usage is TRBV4-1 and J usage is TRBJ1-1; D is perhaps TRBD1 (5 bases). Trimming removed 1 base at V and 1 base at J, with 10 bases between. Germline V gene data show CDR1 as MGHRA and CDR2 as YSYEKL. The length of the CDR3 is 15 residues. The CDR3 nucleotides are TGCGCCAGCAGCCAAGTAGCGGGGCAGAACACTGAAGCTTTCTTT. It specifies CASSQVAGQNTEAFF.

This clone was seen only a few times. The rearrangement uses TRBV6-8 and TRBJ2-2; the match to TRBD1 covers 8 bases. This CDR3 comprises 15 residues. Germline V gene data show CDR1 as MNHGY and CDR2 as SAAAGT. The ends lost 5 bases at V and 6 bases at J; junction bases unmatched: 8. CDR3 in DNA: TGTGCCAGCAGTGATCGACAGGGGTTTGCCGGGGAGCTGTTTTTT. Protein product: CASSDRQGFAGELFF.

The chain recombines TRBV14 with TRBJ2-3; D perhaps matches TRBD2 (6 bases). V lost 3 bases and J 5 bases, leaving 9 bases between the germline ends. Germline V gene sequence: CDR1 SGHDN, CDR2 FVKESK. The CDR3 extends over 13 amino acids. The CDR3 DNA reads TGTGCCAGCAGCCACCTGGGGGGAGATACGCAGTATTTT. Encoded protein: CASSHLGGDTQYF.

This clone was counted between two and nine times. This rearrangement joins TRBV11-3 to TRBJ2-1; no definite D call. CDR1 is SGHNT, CDR2 YENEEA, per germline. Trimming stripped 4 bases from V and 4 bases from J, with 14 bases between. The CDR3 has 15 residues. In DNA, the CDR3 is TGTGCCAGCAGCTCATCCCGGCCTCAATACAATGAGCAGTTCTTC. It is translated as CASSSSRPQYNEQFF.

This sequence joins TRBV19 and TRBJ1-1, with 9 positions matching TRBD1. CDR1 LNHDA and CDR2 SQIVND come from the germline V gene (reference sequence). J lost 4 bases, V lost 5 bases, and 14 bases had no gene match. The CDR3 extends over 17 amino acids. CDR3 in DNA: TGTGCCAGTAGTGCCGGGACAGGGACCCTCTTGGGCACTGAAGCTTTCTTT. It is translated as CASSAGTGTLLGTEAFF. Variable domain in full (rest from reference TRBV19 and TRBJ1-1): DGGITQSPKYLFRKEGQNVTLSCEQNLNHDAMYWYRQDPGQGLRLIYYSQIVNDFQKGDIAEGYSVSREKKESFPLTVTSAQKNPTAFYLCASSAGTGTLLGTEAFFGQGTRLTVV.

This clone was seen more than once but under ten times. This chain joins TRBV6-8 and TRBJ2-2, with D tentatively TRBD1 or TRBD2 (5 bases each). Germline CDR1 is MNHGY and CDR2 is SAAAGT. The CDR3 loop spans 15 amino acids. V was clipped by 0 bases and J by 5 bases, with 10 bases between them. Here the CDR3 reads CASSYSGASTGELFF. For the CDR3, the DNA is TGTGCCAGCAGTTACTCCGGGGCGAGTACCGGGGAGCTGTTTTTT.

The V call is TRBV28, the J call TRBJ1-1; no reliable D call. The CDR3 loop spans 14 amino acids. Germline V gene sequence: CDR1 MDHEN, CDR2 SYDVKM. V lost 4 bases and J 2 bases, leaving 11 bases between the germline ends. DNA for the CDR3: TGTGCCAGCAGTTACTCGGCGGTTAACACTGAAGCTTTCTTT. Amino acid sequence: CASSYSAVNTEAFF. Full variable domain (outside the CDR3, taken from reference TRBV28 and TRBJ1-1): DVKVTQSSRYLVKRTGEKVFLECVQDMDHENMFWYRQDPGLGLRLIYFSYDVKMKEKGDIPEGYSVSREKKERFSLILESASTNQTSMYLCASSYSAVNTEAFFGQGTRLTVV.

This clone is labeled as medium-sized. The gene calls are TRBV9 and TRBJ1-2; D is unresolved. The germline V and J ends were trimmed by 5 bases and 2 bases, with 13 bases remaining between them. CDR3 length: 14 residues. CDR1 and CDR2 from the germline V gene are SGDLS and YYNGEE. CDR3 sequence reads: CASSDDKANYGYTF. The CDR3 DNA follows: TGTGCCAGCAGTGATGACAAAGCGAACTATGGCTACACCTTC.